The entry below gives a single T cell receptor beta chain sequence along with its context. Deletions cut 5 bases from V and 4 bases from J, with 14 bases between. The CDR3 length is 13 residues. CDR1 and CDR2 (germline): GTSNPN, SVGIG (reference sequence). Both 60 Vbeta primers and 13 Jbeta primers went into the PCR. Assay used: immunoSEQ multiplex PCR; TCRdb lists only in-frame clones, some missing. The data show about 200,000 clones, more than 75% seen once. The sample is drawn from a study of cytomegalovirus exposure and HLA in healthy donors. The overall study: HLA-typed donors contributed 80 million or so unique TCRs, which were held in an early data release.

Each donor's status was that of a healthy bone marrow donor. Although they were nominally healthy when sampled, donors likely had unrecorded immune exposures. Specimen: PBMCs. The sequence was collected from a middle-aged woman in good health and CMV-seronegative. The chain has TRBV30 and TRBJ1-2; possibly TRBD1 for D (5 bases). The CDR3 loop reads CAWSLGTSYGYTF. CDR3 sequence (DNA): TGTGCCTGGTCTTTGGGGACTTCCTATGGCTACACCTTC.